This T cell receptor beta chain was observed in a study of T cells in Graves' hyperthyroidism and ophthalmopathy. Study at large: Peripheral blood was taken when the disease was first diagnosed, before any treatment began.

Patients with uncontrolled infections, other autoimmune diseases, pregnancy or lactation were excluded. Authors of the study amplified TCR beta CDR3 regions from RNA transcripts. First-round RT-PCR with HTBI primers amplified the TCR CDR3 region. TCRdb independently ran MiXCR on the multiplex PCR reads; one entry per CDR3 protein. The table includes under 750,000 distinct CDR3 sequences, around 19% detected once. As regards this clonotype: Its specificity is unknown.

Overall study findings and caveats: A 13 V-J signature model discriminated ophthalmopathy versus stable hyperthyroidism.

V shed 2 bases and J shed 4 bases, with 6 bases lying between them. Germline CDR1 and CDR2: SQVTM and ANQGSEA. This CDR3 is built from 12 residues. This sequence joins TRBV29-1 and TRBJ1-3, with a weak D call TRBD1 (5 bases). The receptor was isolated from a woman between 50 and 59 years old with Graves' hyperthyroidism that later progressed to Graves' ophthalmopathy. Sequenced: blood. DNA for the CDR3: TGCAGCGTTGAAAGGGGAGGAAACACCATATATTTT. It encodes CSVERGGNTIYF.